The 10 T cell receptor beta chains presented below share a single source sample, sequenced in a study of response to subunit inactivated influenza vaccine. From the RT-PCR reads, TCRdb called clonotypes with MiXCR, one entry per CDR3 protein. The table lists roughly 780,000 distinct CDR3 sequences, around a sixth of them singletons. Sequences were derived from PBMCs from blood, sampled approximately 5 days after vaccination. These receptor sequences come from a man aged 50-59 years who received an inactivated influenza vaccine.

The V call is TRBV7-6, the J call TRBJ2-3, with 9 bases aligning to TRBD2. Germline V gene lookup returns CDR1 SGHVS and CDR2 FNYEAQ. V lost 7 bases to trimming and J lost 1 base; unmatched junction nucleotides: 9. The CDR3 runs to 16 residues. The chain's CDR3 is CASNLQPSGGTDTQYF. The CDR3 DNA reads TGTGCCAGCAACCTCCAACCTAGCGGGGGCACAGATACGCAGTATTTT.

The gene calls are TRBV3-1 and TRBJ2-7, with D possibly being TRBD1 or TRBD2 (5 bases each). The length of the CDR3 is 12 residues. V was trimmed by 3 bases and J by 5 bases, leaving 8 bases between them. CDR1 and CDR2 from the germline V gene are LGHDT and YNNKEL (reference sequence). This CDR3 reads CASSHEGHEQYF. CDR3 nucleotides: TGTGCCAGCAGCCACGAGGGACACGAGCAGTACTTC.

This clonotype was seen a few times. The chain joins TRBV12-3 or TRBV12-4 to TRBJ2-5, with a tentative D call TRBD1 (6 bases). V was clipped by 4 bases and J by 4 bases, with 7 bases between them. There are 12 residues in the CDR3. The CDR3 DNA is TGTGCCAGCAGTTGGACAGTAGAGACCCAGTACTTC. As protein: CASSWTVETQYF.

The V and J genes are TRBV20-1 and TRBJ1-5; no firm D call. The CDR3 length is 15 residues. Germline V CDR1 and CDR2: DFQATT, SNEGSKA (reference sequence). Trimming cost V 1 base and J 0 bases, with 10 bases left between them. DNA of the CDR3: TGCAGTGCTAGAGGGAGAGGATATAGCAATCAGCCCCAGCATTTT. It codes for CSARGRGYSNQPQHF.

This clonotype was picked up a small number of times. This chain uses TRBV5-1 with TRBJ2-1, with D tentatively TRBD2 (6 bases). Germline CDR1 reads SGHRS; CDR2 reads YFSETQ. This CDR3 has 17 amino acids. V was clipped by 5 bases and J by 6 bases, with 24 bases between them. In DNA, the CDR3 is TGCGCCAGCAGGTGGGGGGAAATTGGGGCCGCCGGCAATGAGCAGTTCTTC. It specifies CASRWGEIGAAGNEQFF.

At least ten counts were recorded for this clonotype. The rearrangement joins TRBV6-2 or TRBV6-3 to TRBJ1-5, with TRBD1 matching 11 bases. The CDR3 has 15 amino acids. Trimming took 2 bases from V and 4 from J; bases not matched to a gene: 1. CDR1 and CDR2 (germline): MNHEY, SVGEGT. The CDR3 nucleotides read TGTGCCAGCAGTTACGGGACAGGGGGTAATCAGCCCCAGCATTTT. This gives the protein CASSYGTGGNQPQHF.

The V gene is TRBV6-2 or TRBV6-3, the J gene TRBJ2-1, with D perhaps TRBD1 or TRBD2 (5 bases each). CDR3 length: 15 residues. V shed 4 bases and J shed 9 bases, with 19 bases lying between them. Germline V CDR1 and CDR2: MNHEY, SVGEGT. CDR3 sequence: CASSLLRWGLGEQFF. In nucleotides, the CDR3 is TGTGCCAGCAGTTTACTGAGGTGGGGGTTGGGTGAGCAGTTCTTC.

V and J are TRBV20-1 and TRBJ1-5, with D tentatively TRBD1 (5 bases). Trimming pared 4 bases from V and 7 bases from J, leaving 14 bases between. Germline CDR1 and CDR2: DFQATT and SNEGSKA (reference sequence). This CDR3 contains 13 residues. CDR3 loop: CSATTTVMQPQHF. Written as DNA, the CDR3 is TGCAGTGCTACTACGACAGTAATGCAGCCCCAGCATTTT.

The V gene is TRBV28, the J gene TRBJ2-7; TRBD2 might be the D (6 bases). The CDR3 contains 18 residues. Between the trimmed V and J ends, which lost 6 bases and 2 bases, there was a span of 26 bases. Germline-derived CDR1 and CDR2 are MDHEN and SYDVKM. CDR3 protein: CASSKPGTGTVTPYEQYF. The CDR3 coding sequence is TGTGCCAGCAGCAAACCTGGGACTGGGACGGTCACACCCTACGAGCAGTACTTC. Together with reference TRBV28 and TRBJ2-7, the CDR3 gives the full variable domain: DVKVTQSSRYLVKRTGEKVFLECVQDMDHENMFWYRQDPGLGLRLIYFSYDVKMKEKGDIPEGYSVSREKKERFSLILESASTNQTSMYLCASSKPGTGTVTPYEQYFGPGTRLTVT.

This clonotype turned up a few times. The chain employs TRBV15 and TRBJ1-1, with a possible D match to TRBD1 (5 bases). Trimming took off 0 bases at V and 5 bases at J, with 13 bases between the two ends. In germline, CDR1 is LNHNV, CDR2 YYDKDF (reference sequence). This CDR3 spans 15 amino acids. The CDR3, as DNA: TGTGCCACCAGCAGAGATTCTTGGGGCAGGACTGAAGCTTTCTTT. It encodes CATSRDSWGRTEAFF.